This TCR beta chain was recovered during a study of post-analysis software for immune sequencing data. Background on the study: Patients had relapsing-remitting, secondary progressive or progressive-relapsing multiple sclerosis; some lacked subtype.

Germline V gene data show CDR1 as LGHDT and CDR2 as YNNKEL (reference sequence). There are 16 residues in the CDR3. V gave up 4 bases and J gave up 7 bases; unmatched junction bases: 9. This clonotype was counted between two and nine times. Its cognate antigen is unknown. Study-wide results and caveats: Among about 5 TRBV segments more frequent in patients than controls were TRBV5-6, TRBV5-1 and TRBV20-1. With F measure, samples from one preparation batch clustered together strongly. The study found significantly lower normalized Chao1 diversity in multiple sclerosis patients than in controls.

Unique molecular identifiers had been added to the TCR beta cDNA libraries. T cells numbering roughly 1 to 10 million yielded 450,000 to 600,000 cDNA molecules. TCRdb analysed the PCR reads with MiXCR anew, one entry per CDR3 protein. The sample lists about 400,000 distinct CDR3 sequences, around a third occurring once. Sequenced: blood. The V call is TRBV3-1, the J call TRBJ1-6, with TRBD1 matching 8 bases. This TCR was sampled from a girl aged 5-17 years with multiple sclerosis. The CDR3 DNA sequence: TGTGCCAGCAGCCCACGCCGGGACAGGTTAAATTCACCCCTCCACTTT. Translated, it gives CASSPRRDRLNSPLHF.